These 22 T cell receptor beta chains were all obtained from the same sample, sequenced in a study of blood T cell repertoires in COVID-19. The method was immunoSEQ multiplex PCR; TCRdb's version includes in-frame clones alone and lacks a portion of them. The sample lists 75,000 to 100,000 clones, approximately 86% occurring once. Sequencing input: peripheral blood. The receptors were gathered from a woman aged 80 or older with acute or convalescent COVID-19.

The V and J genes are TRBV29-1 and TRBJ2-1, with 10 bases aligning to TRBD2. Germline assignment: CDR1 SQVTM and CDR2 ANQGSEA. This CDR3 spans 16 amino acids. Unmatched junction bases numbered 7, after V lost 5 bases and J lost 0 bases. In DNA form, the CDR3 reads TGCAGCGTTCGACTTAGCGGGAGGCGCTCCTACAATGAGCAGTTCTTC. It yields the protein CSVRLSGRRSYNEQFF.

This clone was found many times. The CDR3 DNA sequence: TGTGCCAGCAGCCCGGTAGCGGGAAGGGATGAGCAGTTCTTC. Protein: CASSPVAGRDEQFF. The chain employs TRBV4-2 and TRBJ2-1, with 8 bases aligning to TRBD2. The CDR3 extends over 14 amino acids. V dropped 4 bases and J dropped 8; count of bases not matched to a gene: 7. Germline CDR1 LGHNA, CDR2 YNFKEQ.

The V and J genes are TRBV24-1 and TRBJ2-1; tentatively, D is TRBD1 (5 bases). Germline values: CDR1 KGHDR, CDR2 SFDVKD. Between the trimmed V and J ends, which lost 6 bases and 7 bases, there was a span of 18 bases. The CDR3 is 15 residues long. The CDR3 coding sequence is TGTGCCACCAGTCGCCCAGGGATTCTCGGGAATGAGCAGTTCTTC. Amino acids: CATSRPGILGNEQFF.

The chain couples TRBV18 to TRBJ2-5; D possibly corresponds to TRBD2 (5 bases). The germline gives CDR1 KGHSH, CDR2 LQKENI. The CDR3 spans 13 residues. V dropped 3 bases and J dropped 5 bases, with 10 bases sitting between them. CDR3 in DNA: TGTGCCAGCTCACCTGAGGAGGTCGAGACCCAGTACTTC. This encodes CASSPEEVETQYF.

The chain has TRBV19 and TRBJ2-7; D call uncertain. V shed 4 bases and J shed 1 base, with 11 bases lying between them. Germline V CDR1 and CDR2: LNHDA, SQIVND (reference sequence). CDR3 length: 14 residues. This CDR3 is CASSTNPGSYEQYF. The CDR3 nucleotides read TGTGCCAGTAGTACTAATCCGGGTTCCTACGAGCAGTACTTC.

V is TRBV7-3 and J is TRBJ2-2; 7 nucleotides agree with TRBD2. The CDR3 extends over 14 amino acids. V shed 5 bases, J shed 6 bases, and the junction held 6 bases outside the gene matches. Germline assignment: CDR1 SGHTA and CDR2 FQGTGA. The CDR3 DNA is TGTGCCAGCAGCACCGGACTAGTTCCCGGGGAGCTGTTTTTT. Protein sequence: CASSTGLVPGELFF.

The rearrangement joins TRBV5-4 to TRBJ1-6; D call uncertain. V lost 0 bases and J 0 bases, leaving 10 bases between the germline ends. The germline V gene has CDR1 SGHNT and CDR2 YYREEE (reference sequence). The CDR3 runs 17 residues. This chain's CDR3 is CASSLAGGGSYNSPLHF. The CDR3 nucleotides are TGTGCCAGCAGCTTGGCCGGCGGAGGCTCCTATAATTCACCCCTCCACTTT.

The sample holds one count of this clone. The CDR3 is CASSADEGVYNEQFF. Written as DNA, the CDR3 is TGTGCCAGCAGCGCAGACGAGGGGGTCTACAATGAGCAGTTCTTC. This sequence joins TRBV9 and TRBJ2-1, with a tentative D call TRBD1 (6 bases). With 3 bases removed from V and 3 bases from J, the gap between germline ends came to 13 bases. The germline V gene encodes CDR1 SGDLS and CDR2 YYNGEE. This CDR3 spans 15 amino acids.

This chain links TRBV15 with TRBJ2-7; 8 bases line up with TRBD2. CDR3 size: 19 residues. Germline V gene data show CDR1 as LNHNV and CDR2 as YYDKDF (reference sequence). V dropped 2 bases and J dropped 1; count of bases not matched to a gene: 16. The CDR3 is CATSRRPWAGSGVSYEQYF. The CDR3, as DNA: TGTGCCACCAGCAGACGTCCCTGGGCCGGTAGCGGGGTTTCCTACGAGCAGTACTTC.

The rearrangement uses TRBV4-2 and TRBJ2-7; weak D call: TRBD2 (6 bases). Trimming took off 1 base at V and 6 bases at J, with 13 bases between the two ends. Germline CDR1 LGHNA, CDR2 YNFKEQ. This CDR3 is built from 14 residues. CDR3 sequence (DNA): TGTGCCAGCAGCCAAGCTAGCGACCCGGGCGAGCAGTACTTC. Its translation: CASSQASDPGEQYF.

The chain employs TRBV27 and TRBJ2-7, with 11 bases matching TRBD2. The V segment lost 8 bases and the J segment 3 bases; nucleotides outside the gene matches: 3. CDR1 and CDR2 from the germline V gene are MNHEY and SMNVEV (reference sequence). The CDR3 contains 13 residues. CDR3 coding DNA: TGTGCCAGCGGGACTAGCGGTGACTACGAGCAGTACTTC. Protein product: CASGTSGDYEQYF.

The chain couples TRBV3-1 (or the pseudogene TRBV3-2) to TRBJ2-1; 7 bases line up with TRBD2. V shed 3 bases and J 3 bases; nucleotides not matched to a gene: 5. The CDR3 contains 15 residues. Germline V gene data show CDR1 as LGHDT and CDR2 as YNNKEL (reference sequence). The CDR3 loop is CASSHGGSVYNEQFF. The CDR3 nucleotides read TGTGCCAGCAGCCACGGGGGGAGTGTCTACAATGAGCAGTTCTTC.

This sequence joins TRBV19 and TRBJ2-7, with 7 nucleotides matching TRBD1. Trimming cost V 1 base and J 0 bases; bases outside gene matches: 6. CDR1 and CDR2 (germline): LNHDA, SQIVND (reference sequence). CDR3 size: 16 residues. CDR3 residues: CASSIGGTVGSYEQYF. In nucleotides, the CDR3 is TGTGCCAGTAGTATAGGGGGGACAGTAGGCTCCTACGAGCAGTACTTC.

V and J are TRBV28 and TRBJ2-6; TRBD2 is a possible D gene (6 bases). CDR1 MDHEN and CDR2 SYDVKM come from the germline V gene. This CDR3 has 17 amino acids. V lost 4 bases and J lost 4, with 17 bases in between. This CDR3 is CASSSGLFPAGANVLTF. The CDR3 DNA is TGTGCCAGCAGTTCGGGACTTTTCCCCGCAGGGGCCAACGTCCTGACTTTC.

This rearrangement joins TRBV9 to TRBJ2-7, with 12 bases matching TRBD2. Germline V gives CDR1 SGDLS, CDR2 YYNGEE. V shed 0 bases, J shed 6 bases, and the junction held 4 bases outside the gene matches. This CDR3 has 15 residues. CDR3 protein: CASSVGPSGRGEQYF. CDR3 bases: TGTGCCAGCAGCGTAGGTCCTAGCGGGAGGGGCGAGCAGTACTTC.

The chain carries TRBV19 and TRBJ2-6, with 11 bases fitting TRBD1. V lost 5 bases to trimming and J lost 3 bases; unmatched junction nucleotides: 9. The CDR3 extends over 18 amino acids. CDR1 and CDR2 from the germline V gene are LNHDA and SQIVND (reference sequence). CDR3 coding DNA: TGTGCCAGTAGTCTGCACGGACAGGGGGCGCGTGGGGCCAACGTCCTGACTTTC. This codes for CASSLHGQGARGANVLTF.

The chain uses TRBV5-1 and TRBJ2-7, with 11 bases fitting TRBD2. Germline V lookup: CDR1 SGHRS, CDR2 YFSETQ. Trimming at V came to 4 bases and at J to 2 bases, leaving 5 bases not matched to a gene. The length of the CDR3 is 15 residues. This CDR3 reads CASSPGTSGPYEQYF. CDR3 bases: TGCGCCAGCAGCCCGGGGACTAGCGGACCCTACGAGCAGTACTTC.

The chain links TRBV6-5 to TRBJ2-3, with D tentatively TRBD2 (7 bases). Looked up from germline, CDR1 is MNHEY and CDR2 is SVGAGI. V was cut by 5 bases and J by 4 bases, with 13 bases left in between. The CDR3 totals 14 residues. The CDR3 spells CASSRQAGADTQYF. DNA of the CDR3: TGTGCCAGCAGTCGACAGGCGGGGGCAGATACGCAGTATTTT.

The chain carries TRBV7-8 and TRBJ2-2, with TRBD1 identical over 7 bases. The CDR3 sequence is 13 residues long. J lost 12 bases, V lost 0 bases, and 4 bases had no gene match. CDR1 is SGHVS and CDR2 is FQNEAQ in the germline V gene. CDR3 in DNA: TGTGCCAGCAGCTTAGCAACGGACAGGAAGCTGTTTTTT. Translation gives CASSLATDRKLFF.

The DNA of the CDR3 is TGTGCCAGCTCACCCAGGGGTACAGATACGCAGTATTTT. It is translated as CASSPRGTDTQYF. V usage is TRBV18 and J usage is TRBJ2-3, with a possible D match to TRBD1 (6 bases). Looked up from germline, CDR1 is KGHSH and CDR2 is LQKENI. Trimming pared 3 bases from V and 3 bases from J, leaving 7 bases between. The CDR3 has 13 amino acids. Full variable domain (missing parts from reference TRBV18 and TRBJ2-3): NAGVMQNPRHLVRRRGQEARLRCSPMKGHSHVYWYRQLPEEGLKFMVYLQKENIIDESGMPKERFSAEFPKEGPSILRIQQVVRGDSAAYFCASSPRGTDTQYFGPGTRLTVL.

The J gene is TRBJ2-5, the V gene TRBV4-3; a weak D match, TRBD1 (5 bases). CDR3 size: 14 residues. V was pared by 1 base and J by 7 bases, with 13 bases between. CDR1 LGHNA and CDR2 YSLEER come from the germline V gene. CDR3 DNA sequence: TGCGCCAGCAGCCAAGTTGCAGGGATTGGGACCCAGTACTTC. Amino acids: CASSQVAGIGTQYF.

V gene TRBV4-1 combines with J gene TRBJ2-1; 16 bases match TRBD2. The CDR3 sequence is 18 residues long. The trim removed 4 bases at V and 4 bases at J, leaving 7 bases unmatched. Germline lookup yields CDR1 MGHRA and CDR2 YSYEKL. The chain's CDR3 is CASSPGTSGRGGYNEQFF. CDR3 in DNA: TGCGCCAGCAGCCCCGGGACTAGCGGGAGGGGGGGTTACAATGAGCAGTTCTTC.